The present entry profiles one T cell receptor (beta chain) with its context. The data belong to a study of cytomegalovirus exposure and HLA in healthy donors. This PCR relied on a set of 60 Vbeta primers and 13 Jbeta primers. Sequencing was performed with immunoSEQ multiplex PCR; in TCRdb, only in-frame clones are kept and a portion is missing. Of 160,000 or so clones in the sample, 65% to 85% were seen once. CDR1 SGHDT and CDR2 YYEEEE come from the germline V gene. Unmatched junction bases numbered 7, after V lost 1 base and J lost 8 bases. This CDR3 is 14 amino acids long. The sequenced sample was PBMCs. The gene calls are TRBV5-6 and TRBJ2-3; 7 bases map to TRBD2. The sequence came from a man between 60 and 75 years old in good health and CMV-seronegative. The CDR3: CASSLWGGSGTQYF. CDR3 coding DNA: TGTGCCAGCAGCTTGTGGGGCGGGAGCGGTACGCAGTATTTT.